Below, 28 T cell receptor beta chains from the same sample are listed, as sequenced in a study of CD8 T cells in ankylosing spondylitis. Study results and caveats: A TCR beta motif of fewer than ten highly homologous variants appeared characteristic of ankylosing spondylitis blood.

Their target antigens are unknown. TCRdb re-analysed the 5' RACE reads in MiXCR, keeping a single row per CDR3 protein. The sample has about 200,000 distinct CDR3 sequences; 6% to 8.5% are singletons. The sample taken for sequencing was blood, either unsorted or a sorted T cell fraction (not recorded which). The receptors shown here come from a male donor with ankylosing spondylitis.

This clonotype was counted at least ten times. This chain uses TRBV28 with TRBJ2-7; 7 bases fit TRBD2. The CDR3 sequence is 15 residues long. V shed 6 bases, J shed 2 bases, and the junction held 10 bases outside the gene matches. CDR1 is MDHEN and CDR2 is SYDVKM in the germline V gene. In DNA, the CDR3 is TGTGCCAGCAGCTCCTTCCCCGGGACTACCTACGAGCAGTACTTC. Its translation is CASSSFPGTTYEQYF.

Many counts were recorded for this clonotype. The V call is TRBV5-1, the J call TRBJ2-1, with D possibly matching TRBD1 (6 bases). Trimming shortened V by 2 bases and J by 6 bases, and 15 bases separated the two germline ends. There are 15 residues in the CDR3. Germline CDR1 reads SGHRS; CDR2 reads YFSETQ. CDR3 in amino acids: CASSFRQGTVNEQFF. The DNA of the CDR3 is TGCGCCAGCAGCTTTCGGCAGGGGACGGTCAATGAGCAGTTCTTC.

This clonotype was recorded a few times. The J gene is TRBJ2-1, the V gene TRBV6-5; D gene uncertain. V was clipped by 0 bases and J by 5 bases, with 2 bases between them. The CDR3 sequence is 12 residues long. CDR1 MNHEY and CDR2 SVGAGI come from the germline V gene. Here the CDR3 reads CASSYSNNEQFF. In DNA form, the CDR3 reads TGTGCCAGCAGTTACTCGAACAATGAGCAGTTCTTC.

In this sample, this clonotype turned up many times. The V call is TRBV7-9, the J call TRBJ2-7; TRBD1 matches 7 bases. This CDR3 contains 14 residues. Germline-derived CDR1 and CDR2 are SEHNR and FQNEAQ (reference sequence). V shed 5 bases and J 2 bases; nucleotides not matched to a gene: 6. In DNA form, the CDR3 reads TGTGCCAGCAGCGACGGGACAGATCCCTACGAGCAGTACTTC. It translates to CASSDGTDPYEQYF.

This clonotype showed up many times. The chain carries TRBV24-1 and TRBJ1-5, with D perhaps TRBD1 (5 bases). Germline CDR1 and CDR2: KGHDR and SFDVKD. V was pared by 3 bases and J by 5 bases, with 10 bases between. The CDR3 length is 14 residues. CDR3 protein: CATSDRGSDQPQHF. The CDR3 region has the DNA TGTGCCACCAGTGATCGGGGGTCGGATCAGCCCCAGCATTTT.

There are many counts of this clonotype. This chain links TRBV20-1 with TRBJ2-7, with a weak D call TRBD2 (5 bases). The CDR3 is 14 residues long. Trimming cost V 7 bases and J 6 bases, with 22 bases left between them. Germline V gene sequence: CDR1 DFQATT, CDR2 SNEGSKA (reference sequence). The CDR3 region is CSGQPSRTSSEQYF. DNA for the CDR3: TGCAGTGGCCAGCCTTCCCGTACTAGTTCCGAGCAGTACTTC.

This clonotype was seen repeatedly, ten times or more. The genes are TRBV6-1 and TRBJ1-2, with D maybe TRBD1 (5 bases). The CDR3 has 15 residues. The germline CDR1 and CDR2 sequences are MNHNS and SASEGT. Trimming stripped 5 bases from V and 4 bases from J, with 17 bases between. The CDR3: CASSTRGTGGYGYTF. In DNA, the CDR3 is TGTGCCAGCAGTACCCGGGGGACCGGAGGCTATGGCTACACCTTC.

This clonotype was counted at least ten times. The chain links TRBV4-3 to TRBJ2-1, with TRBD2 matching over 10 bases. The CDR3 length is 15 residues. CDR1 is LGHNA and CDR2 is YSLEER in the germline V gene. J lost 2 bases, V lost 4 bases, and 2 bases had no gene match. CDR3 DNA: TGCGCCAGCAGCCGGACTAGCGGACCCTACAATGAGCAGTTCTTC. Protein sequence: CASSRTSGPYNEQFF.

This clonotype came up many times. CDR3 sequence: CSARDGTQYF. The DNA of the CDR3 is TGCAGTGCTAGAGACGGGACCCAGTACTTC. The V gene is TRBV20-1, the J gene TRBJ2-5; D unresolved. This CDR3 has 10 amino acids. Trimming left V 0 bases short and J 7 bases short, with 3 bases between. The germline gives CDR1 DFQATT, CDR2 SNEGSKA (reference sequence).

This clonotype has only a few counts. J is TRBJ2-3 and V is TRBV19, with a weak D call TRBD2 (6 bases). The CDR3 loop spans 16 amino acids. Trimming cost V 7 bases and J 2 bases, with 19 bases left between them. Germline V gives CDR1 LNHDA, CDR2 SQIVND (reference sequence). The CDR3 nucleotides are TGTGCCAGTACCATCGTACCGGGACTGCACACAGATACGCAGTATTTT. The encoded protein is CASTIVPGLHTDTQYF.

This clonotype occurred a few times. The V call is TRBV4-3, the J call TRBJ2-7, with D maybe TRBD1 (6 bases). V lost 1 base, J lost 6 bases, and 13 bases lay in between. The CDR3 length is 14 residues. The germline gives CDR1 LGHNA, CDR2 YSLEER. CDR3 in amino acids: CASSQGTGFGEQYF. In nucleotides, the CDR3 is TGCGCCAGCAGCCAAGGAACAGGGTTCGGCGAGCAGTACTTC.

This clonotype has ten or more counts. The CDR3, as DNA: TGTGCCAGCAGCCAAAAGGGGAGGGCCTCCTCCTACGAGCAGTACTTC. Residues: CASSQKGRASSYEQYF. The chain recombines TRBV14 with TRBJ2-7, with 7 bases lining up with TRBD2. With V trimmed by 2 bases and J by 0 bases, 7 bases remained unmatched. Germline loops: CDR1 SGHDN, CDR2 FVKESK. The CDR3 consists of 16 residues.

This clonotype was recorded a few times. J is TRBJ1-4 and V is TRBV13, with unresolved D. The ends were cut back, 2 bases at V and 6 bases at J, with 16 bases in the middle. Germline CDR1 reads PRHDT; CDR2 reads FYEKMQ (reference sequence). The CDR3 has 16 residues. CDR3 region: CASSLNRESLDEKLFF. CDR3 nucleotide sequence: TGTGCCAGCAGCTTAAACCGGGAGTCCCTGGATGAAAAACTGTTTTTT.

At least ten counts were recorded for this clonotype. The J gene is TRBJ1-1, the V gene TRBV7-9; no clear D. Germline V gives CDR1 SEHNR, CDR2 FQNEAQ (reference sequence). The CDR3 is 12 residues long. V shed 5 bases and J shed 4 bases, with 8 bases lying between them. Here the CDR3 DNA reads TGTGCCAGCAGCCTCAGGACCACTGAAGCTTTCTTT. Translating gives CASSLRTTEAFF.

This clonotype showed up many times. This chain connects TRBV2 to TRBJ1-2, with D possibly matching TRBD1 (6 bases). The CDR3 runs 11 residues. Trimming cost V 7 bases and J 6 bases, with 9 bases left between them. CDR1 and CDR2 (germline): SNHLY, FYNNEI. CDR3: CASTKGDGYTF. The CDR3 nucleotides are TGTGCCAGCACAAAGGGGGATGGCTACACCTTC.

This clonotype has ten or more counts. The chain couples TRBV6-4 to TRBJ2-1; 12 nucleotides agree with TRBD2. This CDR3 region has 15 residues. Germline values: CDR1 MRHNA, CDR2 SNTAGT. With 6 bases clipped from V and 7 bases from J, the junction kept 7 bases outside the gene matches. CDR3 residues: CASSSLAGGRNEQFF. The DNA of the CDR3 is TGTGCCAGCAGCTCACTAGCGGGAGGAAGGAATGAGCAGTTCTTC.

This clonotype was observed many times. The rearrangement joins TRBV9 to TRBJ2-3, with D tentatively TRBD1 (5 bases). The V end lost 5 bases, the J end lost 5 bases, and 18 bases lay between the germline ends. Germline CDR1 and CDR2: SGDLS and YYNGEE. CDR3 size: 15 residues. This CDR3 reads CASRDMGSPRDTQYF. CDR3 sequence (DNA): TGTGCCAGCAGGGACATGGGTAGCCCGCGAGATACGCAGTATTTT.

V usage is TRBV13 and J usage is TRBJ2-1; D might be TRBD2 (5 bases). The germline gives CDR1 PRHDT, CDR2 FYEKMQ (reference sequence). Deletions cut 3 bases from V and 2 bases from J, with 17 bases between. The CDR3 is 17 amino acids. The CDR3 region is CASSFNPGSPTYNEQFF. The CDR3 DNA is TGTGCCAGCAGCTTTAATCCGGGGTCCCCGACCTACAATGAGCAGTTCTTC.

This clonotype was found many times. J is TRBJ2-7 and V is TRBV7-8; weak D call: TRBD2 (6 bases). V lost 4 bases to trimming and J lost 2 bases, with 12 bases between them. Looked up from germline, CDR1 is SGHVS and CDR2 is FQNEAQ. CDR3 length: 14 residues. Written as DNA, the CDR3 is TGTGCCAGCAGCTGGGAGGACATTCCCTACGAGCAGTACTTC. Protein product: CASSWEDIPYEQYF.

This clonotype was counted many times. J is TRBJ2-7 and V is TRBV7-9, with 8 bases that match TRBD1. CDR1 SEHNR and CDR2 FQNEAQ come from the germline V gene (reference sequence). The CDR3 spans 17 residues. The V and J ends lost 4 bases and 6 bases, in that order; junction bases with no gene match: 17. CDR3 sequence reads: CASSSPLGQGLLSEQYF. The CDR3 bases are TGTGCCAGCAGCTCTCCCTTAGGACAGGGACTTTTGAGCGAGCAGTACTTC.

This clonotype was observed many times. This rearrangement joins TRBV27 to TRBJ2-7, with no clear D. Trimming stripped 6 bases from V and 0 bases from J, with 12 bases between. Germline-derived CDR1 and CDR2 are MNHEY and SMNVEV (reference sequence). The CDR3 is 14 amino acids. The CDR3 spells CASSSRASSYEQYF. For the CDR3, the DNA is TGTGCCAGCAGCAGCAGAGCTAGCTCCTACGAGCAGTACTTC.

The chain uses TRBV6-2 or TRBV6-3 and TRBJ1-1; TRBD1 aligns across 9 bases. V lost 6 bases and J lost 0; bases outside the gene matches: 8. The V gene's germline CDR1 is MNHEY and CDR2 SVGEGT. The CDR3 runs 16 residues. The CDR3 sequence is CASSLDRGSMNTEAFF. CDR3 nucleotide sequence: TGTGCCAGCAGCTTAGACAGGGGGAGCATGAACACTGAAGCTTTCTTT.

This clonotype occurred many times. The J gene is TRBJ2-7, the V gene TRBV29-1, with a tentative D call TRBD2 (5 bases). Germline CDR1 reads SQVTM; CDR2 reads ANQGSEA. The CDR3 sequence is 15 residues long. The V and J ends lost 1 base and 0 bases respectively, with 13 bases between them. The CDR3 loop reads CSVEGNSVTSYEQYF. CDR3 sequence (DNA): TGCAGCGTTGAAGGGAATAGCGTAACCTCCTACGAGCAGTACTTC.

This clonotype was seen a few times. The V and J genes are TRBV3-1 and TRBJ2-6, with D unclear. Germline values: CDR1 LGHDT, CDR2 YNNKEL (reference sequence). Trimming removed 2 bases from V and 2 bases from J, with 16 bases in between. The CDR3 has 18 residues. This chain's CDR3 is CASSQISAVSPGANVLTF. Here the CDR3 DNA reads TGTGCCAGCAGCCAAATATCGGCAGTTTCCCCTGGGGCCAACGTCCTGACTTTC.

Ten or more counts support this clonotype. The chain employs TRBV9 and TRBJ1-1; no firm D call. The germline CDR1 and CDR2 sequences are SGDLS and YYNGEE. V lost 3 bases and J 8 bases, leaving 14 bases between the germline ends. The CDR3 spans 13 residues. The CDR3 protein is CASSGVGGREAFF. The CDR3 region has the DNA TGTGCCAGCAGCGGGGTCGGAGGGAGAGAAGCTTTCTTT. The full variable domain, with the rest looked up from reference TRBV9 and TRBJ1-1, is DSGVTQTPKHLITATGQRVTLRCSPRSGDLSVYWYQQSLDQGLQFLIQYYNGEERAKGNILERFSAQQFPDLHSELNLSSLELGDSALYFCASSGVGGREAFFGQGTRLTVV.

The table lists this clonotype with many counts. This sequence joins TRBV6-5 and TRBJ2-7; no clear D gene. The CDR3 is 15 amino acids. Trimming removed 0 bases from V and 2 bases from J, with 11 bases in between. Germline loops: CDR1 MNHEY, CDR2 SVGAGI. This CDR3 reads CASSYSKADTYEQYF. The CDR3 coding sequence is TGTGCCAGCAGTTACTCGAAGGCGGATACCTACGAGCAGTACTTC.

This chain connects TRBV6-5 to TRBJ1-2; possibly TRBD1 for D (5 bases). V lost 3 bases and J 5 bases, leaving 10 bases between the germline ends. Germline CDR1 MNHEY, CDR2 SVGAGI. CDR3 length: 13 amino acids. The CDR3 DNA is TGTGCCAGCAGTTATGGGGCAGAGTATGGCTACACCTTC. Protein: CASSYGAEYGYTF.

This clonotype was seen repeatedly, ten times or more. V and J are TRBV29-1 and TRBJ2-7; D remains unclear. The V end was cut by 0 bases, the J end by 2 bases, with 5 bases between. Germline CDR1 reads SQVTM; CDR2 reads ANQGSEA. The CDR3 spans 12 residues. The CDR3 DNA sequence: TGCAGCGTTGAAGACAGCCCCTACGAGCAGTACTTC. Encoded protein: CSVEDSPYEQYF.